This T cell receptor beta chain stems from a study of response to subunit inactivated influenza vaccine listed by TCRdb under 2018. Regarding the complete study: Deep quantitative profiling of the T cell receptor repertoire was used in the study to follow responses to a trivalent subunit inactivated influenza vaccine.

Worth noting for this clonotype: The specificity of this receptor is unknown. No base-level quality is on record; no much larger clone is a single base apart.

The library relied on RT-PCR. TCRdb lists the instrument as Illumina HiSeq 2500. The raw public reads went through TCRdb reprocessing: fastp at Q25, MiXCR clone calling, in-frame beta chains kept. Rows are unified per CDR3 protein, each entry keeping the most common DNA and genes. A total of 700,000 to 800,000 distinct CDR3 sequences appear in this sample, about 18% of them only once. The ten largest clones represent 11% of the sample. Study-wide findings and limitations: According to the authors, only a limited number of new T cells may be recruited by each seasonal influenza vaccination.

The origin of this receptor is a man aged 45-65 years who received an inactivated influenza vaccine. Donor details come from another sample of the same person, matched by shared clones. The input for sequencing was PBMCs from blood, taken roughly 5 days after vaccination.

The sequenced DNA is TGTGCCAGCAGCTCGTCCCCGGCTGAAGCTTTCTTT. Its translation reads: CASSSSPAEAFF. The chain was built from TRBV7-8 and TRBJ1-1, with the identity of the D gene unclear. V is pared back by 4 bases and J by 6 bases, with 9 bases lying between the germline termini. The CDR3 sequence holds 12 residues, the cysteine and phenylalanine included. The only DNA kept is the CDR3, 36 bases in frame from the first base. Sequences SGHVS (CDR1) and FQNEAQ (CDR2) are obtained from the germline V gene.